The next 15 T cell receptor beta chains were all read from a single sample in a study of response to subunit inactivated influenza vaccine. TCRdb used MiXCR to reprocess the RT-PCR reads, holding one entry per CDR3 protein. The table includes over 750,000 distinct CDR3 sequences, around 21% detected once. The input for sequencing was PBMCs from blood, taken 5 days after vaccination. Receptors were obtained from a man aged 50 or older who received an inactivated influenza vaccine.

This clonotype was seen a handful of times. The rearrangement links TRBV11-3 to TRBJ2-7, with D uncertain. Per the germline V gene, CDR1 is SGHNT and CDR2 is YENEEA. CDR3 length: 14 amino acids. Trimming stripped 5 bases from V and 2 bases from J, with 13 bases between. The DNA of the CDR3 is TGTGCCAGCAGCCATTCAGCAAGTCCCTACGAGCAGTACTTC. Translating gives CASSHSASPYEQYF.

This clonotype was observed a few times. The CDR3 coding sequence is TGCAGTGCTAGGTTAGAGGTCTCTCCAGGCTATGGCTACACCTTC. This codes for CSARLEVSPGYGYTF. The V call is TRBV20-1, the J call TRBJ1-2; D not resolved. The V and J ends lost 3 bases and 4 bases respectively, with 18 bases between them. The germline V gene has CDR1 DFQATT and CDR2 SNEGSKA (reference sequence). There are 15 residues in the CDR3.

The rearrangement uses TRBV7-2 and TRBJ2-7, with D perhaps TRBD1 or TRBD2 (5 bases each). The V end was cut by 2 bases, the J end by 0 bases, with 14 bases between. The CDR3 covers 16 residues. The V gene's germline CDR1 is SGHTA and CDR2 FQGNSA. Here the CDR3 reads CASSLRGGLISYEQYF. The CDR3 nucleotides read TGTGCCAGCAGCTTAAGGGGCGGGCTCATCTCCTACGAGCAGTACTTC.

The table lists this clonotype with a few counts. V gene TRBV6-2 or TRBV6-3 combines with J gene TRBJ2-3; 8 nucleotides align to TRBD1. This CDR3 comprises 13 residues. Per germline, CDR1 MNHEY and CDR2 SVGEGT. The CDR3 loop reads CVTGQANSDTQYF. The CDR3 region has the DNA TGTGTCACGGGACAGGCGAACTCAGATACGCAGTATTTT.

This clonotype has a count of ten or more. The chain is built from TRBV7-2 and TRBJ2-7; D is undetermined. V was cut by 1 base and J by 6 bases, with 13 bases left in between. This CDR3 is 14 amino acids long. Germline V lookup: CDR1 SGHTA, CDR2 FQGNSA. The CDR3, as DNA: TGTGCCAGCAGCTTAGGTATGGCAATAGCCGAGCAGTACTTC. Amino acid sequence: CASSLGMAIAEQYF.

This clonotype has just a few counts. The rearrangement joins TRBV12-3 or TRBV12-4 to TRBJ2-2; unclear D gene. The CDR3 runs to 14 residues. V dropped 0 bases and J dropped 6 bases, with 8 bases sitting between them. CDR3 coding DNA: TGTGCCAGCAGTTTAGCTTCGAGATCCGGGGAGCTGTTTTTT. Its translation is CASSLASRSGELFF.

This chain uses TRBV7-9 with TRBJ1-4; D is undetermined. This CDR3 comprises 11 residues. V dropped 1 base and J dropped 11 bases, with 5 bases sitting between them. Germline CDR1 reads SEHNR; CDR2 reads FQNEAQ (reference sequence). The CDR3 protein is CASSLGPKLFF. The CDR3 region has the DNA TGTGCCAGCAGCTTAGGTCCCAAACTGTTTTTT.

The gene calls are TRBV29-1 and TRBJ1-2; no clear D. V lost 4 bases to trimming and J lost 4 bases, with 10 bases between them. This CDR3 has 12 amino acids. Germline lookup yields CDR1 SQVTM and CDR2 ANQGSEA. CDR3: CSVGTVTYGYTF. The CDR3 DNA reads TGCAGCGTTGGGACGGTGACCTATGGCTACACCTTC.

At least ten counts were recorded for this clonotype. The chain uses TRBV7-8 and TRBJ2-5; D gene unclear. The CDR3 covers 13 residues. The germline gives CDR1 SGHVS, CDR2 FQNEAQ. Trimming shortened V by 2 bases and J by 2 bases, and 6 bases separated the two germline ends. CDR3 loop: CASSLIQQETQYF. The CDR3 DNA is TGTGCCAGCAGCTTAATACAGCAAGAGACCCAGTACTTC.

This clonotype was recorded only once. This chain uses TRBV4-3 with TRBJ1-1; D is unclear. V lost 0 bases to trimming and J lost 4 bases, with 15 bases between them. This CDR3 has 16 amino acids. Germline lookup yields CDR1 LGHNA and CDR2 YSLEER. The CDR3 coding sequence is TGCGCCAGCAGCCAAGAGTTTCTGGGAGGGAGCACTGAAGCTTTCTTT. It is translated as CASSQEFLGGSTEAFF.

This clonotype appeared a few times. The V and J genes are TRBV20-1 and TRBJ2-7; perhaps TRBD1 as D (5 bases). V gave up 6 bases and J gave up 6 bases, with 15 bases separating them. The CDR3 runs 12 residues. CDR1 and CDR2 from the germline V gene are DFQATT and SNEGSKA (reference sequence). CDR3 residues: CSATLGVIEQYF. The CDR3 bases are TGCAGTGCCACCTTAGGGGTTATCGAGCAGTACTTC.

This CDR3 reads CASSLNWGDEQFF. The CDR3 DNA sequence: TGTGCCAGCAGCTTAAATTGGGGCGATGAGCAGTTCTTC. The chain recombines TRBV11-3 with TRBJ2-1, with D possibly matching TRBD1 (5 bases). Germline CDR1 reads SGHNT; CDR2 reads YENEEA. Trimming left V 2 bases short and J 8 bases short, with 10 bases between. CDR3 length: 13 residues. Filled out from reference TRBV11-3 and TRBJ2-1, the complete variable domain reads EAGVVQSPRYKIIEKKQPVAFWCNPISGHNTLYWYLQNLGQGPELLIRYENEEAVDDSQLPKDRFSAERLKGVDSTLKIQPAELGDSAVYLCASSLNWGDEQFFGPGTRLTVL.

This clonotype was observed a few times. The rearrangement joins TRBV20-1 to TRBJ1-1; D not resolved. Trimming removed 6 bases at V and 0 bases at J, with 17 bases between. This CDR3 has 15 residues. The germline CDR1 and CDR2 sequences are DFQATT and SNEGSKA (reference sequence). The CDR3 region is CSAPLVAELNTEAFF. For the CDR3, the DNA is TGCAGTGCCCCTTTGGTTGCGGAGTTGAACACTGAAGCTTTCTTT.

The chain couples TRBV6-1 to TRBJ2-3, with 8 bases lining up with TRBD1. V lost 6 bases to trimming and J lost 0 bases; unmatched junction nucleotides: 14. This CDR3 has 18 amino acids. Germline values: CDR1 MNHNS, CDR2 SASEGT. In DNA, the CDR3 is TGTGCCAGCAGCCCTCGGTGGGACAGGACCTCTAGCACAGATACGCAGTATTTT. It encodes CASSPRWDRTSSTDTQYF.

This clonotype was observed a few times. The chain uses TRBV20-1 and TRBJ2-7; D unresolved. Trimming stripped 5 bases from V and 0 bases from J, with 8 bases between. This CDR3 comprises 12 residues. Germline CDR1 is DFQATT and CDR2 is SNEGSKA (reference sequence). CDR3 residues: CSAPGSSYEQYF. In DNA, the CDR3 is TGCAGTGCTCCCGGGTCCTCCTACGAGCAGTACTTC.